The source of this T cell receptor beta chain is a study of blood T cell repertoires in COVID-19. The count of this clone is one. Data came from immunoSEQ multiplex PCR; TCRdb stores just in-frame clones and leaves some out. This sample has over 350,000 clones, with about 90% found just once. Per germline, CDR1 SNHLY and CDR2 FYNNEI. Trimming left V 3 bases short and J 1 base short, with 13 bases between. This CDR3 region has 15 residues. Adults between roughly 18 and 89 years of age took part from 20 to 25 US areas. J is TRBJ2-7 and V is TRBV2, with D possibly TRBD2 on 5 matching bases. The sequenced material came from PBMCs or T cells enriched from blood (not recorded which). This clonotype was sampled from a woman younger than 30 with acute COVID-19. CDR3 protein: CASSDGRRMSYEQYF. Here the CDR3 DNA reads TGTGCCAGCAGTGACGGCAGGAGGATGTCCTACGAGCAGTACTTC.